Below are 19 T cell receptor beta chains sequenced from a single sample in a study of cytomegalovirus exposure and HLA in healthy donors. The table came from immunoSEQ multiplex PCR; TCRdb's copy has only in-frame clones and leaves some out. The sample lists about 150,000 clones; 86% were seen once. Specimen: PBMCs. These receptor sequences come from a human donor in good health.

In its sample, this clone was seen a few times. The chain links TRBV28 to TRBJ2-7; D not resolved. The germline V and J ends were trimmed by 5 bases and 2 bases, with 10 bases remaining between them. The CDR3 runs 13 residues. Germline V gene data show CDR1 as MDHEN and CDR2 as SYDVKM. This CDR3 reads CASSLPRTYEQYF. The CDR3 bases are TGTGCCAGCAGTCTCCCGAGGACCTACGAGCAGTACTTC. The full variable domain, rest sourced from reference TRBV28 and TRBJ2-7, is DVKVTQSSRYLVKRTGEKVFLECVQDMDHENMFWYRQDPGLGLRLIYFSYDVKMKEKGDIPEGYSVSREKKERFSLILESASTNQTSMYLCASSLPRTYEQYFGPGTRLTVT.

The CDR3 DNA is TGTGCCAGCAGCCAAGAAGGCTGGACAGGGGTTACAGATACGCAGTATTTT. It codes for CASSQEGWTGVTDTQYF. The chain carries TRBV4-2 and TRBJ2-3, with 9 bases aligning to TRBD1. CDR1 and CDR2 from the germline V gene are LGHNA and YNFKEQ. The V segment lost 0 bases and the J segment 3 bases; nucleotides outside the gene matches: 7. The CDR3 totals 17 residues.

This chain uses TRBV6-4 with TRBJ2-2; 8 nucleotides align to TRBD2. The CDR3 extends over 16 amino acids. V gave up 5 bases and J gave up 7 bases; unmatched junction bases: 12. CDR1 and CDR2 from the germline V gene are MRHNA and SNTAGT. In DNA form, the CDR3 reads TGTGCCAGCAGTCCCGGTCGGACTAGCAATTTCGGGGAGCTGTTTTTT. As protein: CASSPGRTSNFGELFF.

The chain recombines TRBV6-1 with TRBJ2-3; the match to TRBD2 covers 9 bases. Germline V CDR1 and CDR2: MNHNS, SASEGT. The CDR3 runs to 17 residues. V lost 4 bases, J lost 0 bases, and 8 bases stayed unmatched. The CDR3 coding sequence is TGTGCCAGCAGTGCCCTAGCGGGGACGCTTAGCACAGATACGCAGTATTTT. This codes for CASSALAGTLSTDTQYF.

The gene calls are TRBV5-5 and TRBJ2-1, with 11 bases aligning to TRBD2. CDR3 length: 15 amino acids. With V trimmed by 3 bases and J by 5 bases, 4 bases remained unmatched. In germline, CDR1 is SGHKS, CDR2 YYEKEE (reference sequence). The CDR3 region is CASSWLAGGNNEQFF. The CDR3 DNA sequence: TGTGCCAGCAGCTGGCTAGCGGGGGGAAACAATGAGCAGTTCTTC.

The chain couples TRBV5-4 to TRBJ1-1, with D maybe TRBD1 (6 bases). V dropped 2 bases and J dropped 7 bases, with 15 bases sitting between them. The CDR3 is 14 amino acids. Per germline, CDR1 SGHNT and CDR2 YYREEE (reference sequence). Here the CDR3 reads CASSFPRGKGEAFF. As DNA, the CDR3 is TGTGCCAGCAGCTTTCCGAGGGGGAAGGGTGAAGCTTTCTTT.

The CDR3 here is CATPSSVYNEQFF. The CDR3 nucleotides are TGTGCCACCCCATCGAGCGTTTACAATGAGCAGTTCTTC. The chain combines TRBV21-1 with TRBJ2-1; the table's D gene call, TRBD2, was not cross checked with the DNA. TRBV21-1 constitutes a pseudogene. This CDR3 contains 13 residues.

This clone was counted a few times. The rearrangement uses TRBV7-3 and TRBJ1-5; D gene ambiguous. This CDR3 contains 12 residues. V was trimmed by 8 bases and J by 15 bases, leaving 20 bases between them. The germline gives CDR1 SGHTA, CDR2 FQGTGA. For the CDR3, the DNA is TGTGCCAGCTCTACGATCCCCGGGGTTTTGCATTTT. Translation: CASSTIPGVLHF.

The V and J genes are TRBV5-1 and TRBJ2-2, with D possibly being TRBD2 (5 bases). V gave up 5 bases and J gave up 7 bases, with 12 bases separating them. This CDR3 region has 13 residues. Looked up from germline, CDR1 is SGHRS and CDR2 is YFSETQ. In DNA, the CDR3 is TGCGCCAGCAGTTTACTAGTAGGCGGGGAGCTGTTTTTT. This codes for CASSLLVGGELFF.

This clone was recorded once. In DNA, the CDR3 is TGTGCCAGCTCACCATACGGGGGGAAAGAGACCCAGTACTTC. Amino acid sequence: CASSPYGGKETQYF. The chain links TRBV18 to TRBJ2-5, with 7 bases matching TRBD2. The germline CDR1 and CDR2 sequences are KGHSH and LQKENI. The CDR3 length is 14 residues. V was pared by 2 bases and J by 3 bases, with 3 bases of the junction left unmatched.

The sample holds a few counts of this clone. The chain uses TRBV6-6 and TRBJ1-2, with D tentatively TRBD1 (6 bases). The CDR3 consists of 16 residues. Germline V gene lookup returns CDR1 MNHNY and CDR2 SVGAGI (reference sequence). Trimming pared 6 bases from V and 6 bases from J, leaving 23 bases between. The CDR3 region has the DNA TGTGCCAGCAGGCGAACCTCAGGGGTTCTCGTCGATGGCTACACCTTC. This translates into CASRRTSGVLVDGYTF.

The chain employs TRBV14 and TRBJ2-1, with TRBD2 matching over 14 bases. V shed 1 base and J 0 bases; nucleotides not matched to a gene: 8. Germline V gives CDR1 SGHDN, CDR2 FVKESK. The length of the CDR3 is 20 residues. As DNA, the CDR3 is TGTGCCAGCAGCCAAGGACTAGCGGGAGGGGAAACTAGCTCCTACAATGAGCAGTTCTTC. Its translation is CASSQGLAGGETSSYNEQFF. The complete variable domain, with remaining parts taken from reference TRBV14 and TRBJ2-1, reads EAGVTQFPSHSVIEKGQTVTLRCDPISGHDNLYWYRRVMGKEIKFLLHFVKESKQDESGMPNNRFLAERTGGTYSTLKVQPAELEDSGVYFCASSQGLAGGETSSYNEQFFGPGTRLTVL.

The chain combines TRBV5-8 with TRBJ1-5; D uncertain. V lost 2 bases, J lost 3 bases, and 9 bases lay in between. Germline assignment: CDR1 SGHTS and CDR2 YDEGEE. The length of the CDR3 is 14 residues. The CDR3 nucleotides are TGTGCCAGCAGCTTAGAGGGTTCCAATCAGCCCCAGCATTTT. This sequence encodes CASSLEGSNQPQHF.

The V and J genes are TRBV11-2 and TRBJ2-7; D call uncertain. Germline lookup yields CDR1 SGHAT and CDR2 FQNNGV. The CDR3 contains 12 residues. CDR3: CASILEGNEQYF. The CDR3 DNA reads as TGTGCGTCAATCCTAGAAGGTAACGAGCAGTACTTC.

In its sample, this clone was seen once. The CDR3 loop reads CASSQARLAANEQFF. The DNA of the CDR3 is TGCGCCAGCAGCCAAGCCAGACTAGCAGCCAATGAGCAGTTCTTC. The genes are TRBV4-3 and TRBJ2-1, with 7 positions matching TRBD2. Looked up from germline, CDR1 is LGHNA and CDR2 is YSLEER. J gave up 6 bases and V 1 base, and 6 bases lay outside the gene matches. This CDR3 contains 15 residues.

CDR3 in amino acids: CASSRQGWATGELFF. The CDR3 DNA follows: TGTGCCAGCAGTAGACAGGGTTGGGCTACCGGGGAGCTGTTTTTT. V gene TRBV25-1 combines with J gene TRBJ2-2; 7 nucleotides agree with TRBD1. Trimming took 5 bases from V and 5 from J; bases not matched to a gene: 8. In germline, CDR1 is MGHDK, CDR2 SYGVNS. This CDR3 has 15 residues.

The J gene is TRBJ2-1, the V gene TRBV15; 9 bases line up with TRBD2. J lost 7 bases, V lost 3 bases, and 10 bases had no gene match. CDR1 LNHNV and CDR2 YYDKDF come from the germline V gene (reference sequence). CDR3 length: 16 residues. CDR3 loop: CATSRGREGLRNEQFF. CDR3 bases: TGTGCCACCAGCAGGGGGCGGGAGGGCCTAAGAAATGAGCAGTTCTTC.

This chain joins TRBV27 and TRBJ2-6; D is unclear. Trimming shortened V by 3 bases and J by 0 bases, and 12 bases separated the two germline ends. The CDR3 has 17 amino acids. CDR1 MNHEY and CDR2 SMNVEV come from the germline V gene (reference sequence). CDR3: CASSFESKSSGANVLTF. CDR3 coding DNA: TGTGCCAGCAGTTTTGAGAGCAAGAGCTCTGGGGCCAACGTCCTGACTTTC.

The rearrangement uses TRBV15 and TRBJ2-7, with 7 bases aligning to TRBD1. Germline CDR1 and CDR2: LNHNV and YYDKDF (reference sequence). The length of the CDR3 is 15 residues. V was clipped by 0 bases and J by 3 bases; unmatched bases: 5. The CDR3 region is CATSRDLRQGYEQYF. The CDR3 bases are TGTGCCACCAGCAGAGATCTGAGACAGGGCTACGAGCAGTACTTC. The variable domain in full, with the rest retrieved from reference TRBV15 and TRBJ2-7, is DAMVIQNPRYQVTQFGKPVTLSCSQTLNHNVMYWYQQKSSQAPKLLFHYYDKDFNNEADTPDNFQSRRPNTSFCFLDIRSPGLGDTAMYLCATSRDLRQGYEQYFGPGTRLTVT.